This entry describes one T cell receptor (beta chain). Its antigen specificity is not known. There are no base qualities to consult, and no much larger clone falls within one base. These data originate in a study of T-cell memory formation after mild COVID-19 (dated by TCRdb to the early 2020s). With respect to the entire study: Most TCR sequence clusters were specific to one of the two donors. Longitudinal TCRalpha and TCRbeta repertoire sequencing tracked T-cell clones expanding and contracting after mild COVID-19 in a couple of donors. Two young, previously healthy adult volunteers made up the cohort, one male and one female. The paper as a whole reports these results and caveats: Contracting CD4+ clones were located mainly in the CM and EM memory subsets, whereas CD8+ clones were found to be enriched in EMRA. Only two mild cases were covered by the study, and larger cohorts that include severe cases with pre-infection samples were considered necessary. Whether the second-wave clones peaking on day 37 were SARS-CoV-2 specific was not confirmed. Clones contracting from day 15 to 85 had balanced CD4/CD8 phenotypes, while a second wave expanding from day 15 to 37 was biased towards CD4+. The detection of some responding clones in pre-infection memory suggests that pre-existing cross-reactive memory T cells joined the SARS-CoV-2 response.

PBMCs were isolated by Ficoll-Paque density gradient centrifugation. CDR1 is given as MDHEN and CDR2 as SYDVKM, both from the germline V gene. V is pared back by 2 bases and J by 4 bases, with 8 bases lying between the germline termini. The CDR3 numbers 13 residues from cysteine through phenylalanine. Of the read, only the CDR3 DNA is kept; its 39 bases are in frame from base 1. For sequencing, an Illumina NovaSeq 6000 was employed. cDNA libraries for TCRalpha and TCRbeta were prepared by 5'RACE using constant-segment primers, with sample barcodes and unique molecular identifiers added. Trizol reagent was used to extract RNA from every sample. Library amplification was performed in two PCR steps, and a second sample barcode and Illumina TruSeq adapters were introduced in the second step. Sequencing of the libraries was done on an Illumina NovaSeq, producing 2 x 150 bp paired-end reads. Regarding the original processing steps: The reads were demultiplexed and collapsed into UMI-guided consensus sequences using migec v1.2.7. Using mixcr v2.1.11, UMI consensuses were aligned to TRA and TRB V and J templates and then assembled into clonotypes. A clonotype was counted as expanded or contracted only if both edgeR and NoisET called the change significant, with noise models trained on biological replicates. edgeR calls used a false discovery rate-adjusted p below 0.01 and a log2 fold-change threshold of 1. As an exploratory analysis of dynamics, max-normalized trajectories of the 1000 most abundant clonotypes were examined by PCA with hierarchical clustering. Separately sequenced CD4+ and CD8+ repertoires were used to assign a CD4 or CD8 phenotype to each responding clone. TCRdb took the public reads, trimmed them with fastp at Q25, ran MiXCR for clone calling and kept in-frame beta chains. Each CDR3 protein appears once, grouped with its most common genes and DNA. The V and J calls reflect TCRdb's pipeline rather than the authors' work. Across this sample there are a few hundred thousand distinct CDR3 sequences, with approximately 14% seen only once. The top ten hold around 20% of the sample.

The chain links TRBV28 with TRBJ2-5, with the D gene too uncertain to name. The sequencing sample was made of PBMCs or a T cell subset sorted from them (not recorded which). The TCR comes from a man aged 18 to 30 who had mild COVID-19 (a few samples of this study predate the infection). The sample titles of this study are shuffled in the database, so cell type and time point are left out; the donor was told from shared clones. The nucleotide sequence is given as TGTGCCAGCAGTTTAGAGACAAGAGAGACCCAGTACTTC. It translates to CASSLETRETQYF.